This TCR beta chain was captured in a study of blood T cell repertoires in COVID-19 (dated by TCRdb to 2020 to 2021). With respect to the entire study: Samples from collaborators originated in the United States, Italy and Spain and spanned both the acute and convalescent phases of COVID-19. A de-identified subject ID, COVID-19 status, age in years and sex were almost always included in the sample metadata. The repertoires were released in a freely available public database intended as a resource for research on the immune response to SARS-CoV-2. Where available, HLA class I and class II types were obtained from metadata supplied by the sample provider rather than from assay-based typing. The prospective study material was composed of cDNA or gDNA derived from T cells, B-cell-depleted T cells, or PBMCs. Subjects who had been exposed to COVID-19, were actively infected with it, or had recovered from it provided the deeply sampled blood TCRbeta repertoires that made up the dataset. The samples were drawn from the first 160 participants of the ongoing ImmuneRACE study and from 950 to 1,500 subjects provided by 6 global collaborators. The research as a whole found: The amount of clinical and demographic metadata varied by source and participant and was provided uncurated.

In its sample, this clone was seen once. No cognate antigen has been identified for it. No qualities accompany the bases; no much larger clone lies one base away. Enrolling through a virtual design, the prospective study's participants ranged in age from about 18 to 89 years and lived across 24 United States geographic areas. In the prospective study, participants were assigned to cohorts based on the clinical history participants reported in a screening survey and a study questionnaire. Exposed participants were defined as having been in contact with someone with a PCR-confirmed or clinician-diagnosed COVID-19 case within 2 weeks of study entry. In the prospective study, mobile phlebotomists collected whole blood, serum and a nasopharyngeal or oropharyngeal swab from each participant. Prospective study participants could optionally give additional blood draws and questionnaires over a roughly two-month period. Prospective study blood samples were shipped either frozen or at room temperature before DNA extraction.

According to the germline V gene (reference sequence), CDR1 reads MNHEY and CDR2 reads SMNVEV. Relative to germline, V is missing 6 bases and J is missing 2 bases, with 15 bases of the junction outside any gene match. The CDR3, from cysteine to phenylalanine, totals 19 residues. Only the CDR3 DNA is retained, 57 bases long and in frame from the first base. The immunoSEQ Assay, a bias-controlled multiplex PCR, was used to amplify TCRbeta CDR3 regions from genomic DNA. The original pipeline was this. Within the assay, amplification of reference gene primers was used to estimate how many nucleated cells each sample contained. To quantify the absolute abundance of each unique TCRbeta CDR3 rearrangement, sequence reads were collapsed and filtered. For each sample, productive Simpson clonality was calculated as the square root of Simpson's diversity index across productive rearrangements. Drawn from immuneACCESS, this table holds only the in-frame rearrangements with V and J called that TCRdb kept. Clones are partly lost; checked studies trace under half to an unresolved V gene and leave the rest unexplained. V and J calls and clone size are given by that table; D and trimming were obtained from the DNA. The sample profile shows 300,000 to 450,000 clones; about 90% of them were found once. The ten largest make up 0.95% to 1.1% of the sample.

Input material: PBMCs or T cells enriched from blood (not recorded which). The rearrangement combines TRBV27 with TRBJ1-5; 11 bases in between match TRBD1. The receptor comes from a woman between 25 and 40 years old who had been exposed to COVID-19. CDR3 sequence: CASRPILWTGGEGNQPQHF. The nucleotide sequence reads TGTGCCAGCAGACCAATTCTCTGGACAGGGGGCGAGGGCAATCAGCCCCAGCATTTT.